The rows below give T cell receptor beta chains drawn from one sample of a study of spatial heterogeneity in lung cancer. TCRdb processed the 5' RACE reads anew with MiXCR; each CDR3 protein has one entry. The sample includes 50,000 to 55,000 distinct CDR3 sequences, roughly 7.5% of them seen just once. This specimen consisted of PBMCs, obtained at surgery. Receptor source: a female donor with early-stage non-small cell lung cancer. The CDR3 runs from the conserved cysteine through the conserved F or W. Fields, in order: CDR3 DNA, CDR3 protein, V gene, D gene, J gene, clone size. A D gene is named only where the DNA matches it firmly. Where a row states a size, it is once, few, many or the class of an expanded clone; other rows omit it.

CDR3 DNA: TGTGCTAGCAGCTTGGGAGCGGGGGGCACAGATACGCAGTATTTT
CDR3 protein: CASSLGAGGTDTQYF
V gene: TRBV7-7
D gene: TRBD2
J gene: TRBJ2-3
clone size: few

CDR3 DNA: TGTGCCAGCAGTTACAGGGGGGCCCCCGGGGAGCTGTTTTTT
CDR3 protein: CASSYRGAPGELFF
V gene: TRBV6-2/TRBV6-3
D gene: .
J gene: TRBJ2-2
clone size: many

CDR3 DNA: TGTGCCAGCAGTTACTCTAGCGAGGGTCCGAACACTGAAGCTTTCTTT
CDR3 protein: CASSYSSEGPNTEAFF
V gene: TRBV6-5
D gene: .
J gene: TRBJ1-1
clone size: many

CDR3 DNA: TGTGCCAGCAGCCCCAGCGGGCAGTACGAGGGATATGGCTACACCTTC
CDR3 protein: CASSPSGQYEGYGYTF
V gene: TRBV3-1
D gene: .
J gene: TRBJ1-2
clone size: many

CDR3 DNA: TGCAGTGCAGGCAATAGGGGCTCCTACAATGAGCAGTTCTTC
CDR3 protein: CSAGNRGSYNEQFF
V gene: TRBV20-1
D gene: .
J gene: TRBJ2-1
clone size: many

CDR3 DNA: TGCGCCAGCCTTAGGTCTCCTAGCGGGGGGGACAATGAGCAGTTCTTC
CDR3 protein: CASLRSPSGGDNEQFF
V gene: TRBV10-2
D gene: TRBD2
J gene: TRBJ2-1
clone size: many

CDR3 DNA: TGCAGTGCTTCGCCACTGGCGGATACGCAGTATTTT
CDR3 protein: CSASPLADTQYF
V gene: TRBV20-1
D gene: .
J gene: TRBJ2-3
clone size: many

CDR3 DNA: TGTGCCAGCAGCTGGAGCTCCTATAATTCACCCCTCCACTTT
CDR3 protein: CASSWSSYNSPLHF
V gene: TRBV7-6
D gene: .
J gene: TRBJ1-6
clone size: many

CDR3 DNA: TGTGCCAGCAGCTCTCACGGACAGGGGAGGGTTGGCTACACCTTC
CDR3 protein: CASSSHGQGRVGYTF
V gene: TRBV7-8
D gene: TRBD1
J gene: TRBJ1-2
clone size: few

CDR3 DNA: TGTGCCAGCAGTGTTACAACCGGGGCCAACGTCCTGACTTTC
CDR3 protein: CASSVTTGANVLTF
V gene: TRBV2
D gene: .
J gene: TRBJ2-6
clone size: many

CDR3 DNA: TGTGCCAGTAGTAAAACCGGGACAGGGATTACCGGGGAGCTGTTTTTT
CDR3 protein: CASSKTGTGITGELFF
V gene: TRBV19
D gene: TRBD1
J gene: TRBJ2-2
clone size: .

CDR3 DNA: TGTGCCATCTCTCCTGGGGCGGGGGCGTTGGAAGATACGCAGTATTTT
CDR3 protein: CAISPGAGALEDTQYF
V gene: TRBV10-3
D gene: .
J gene: TRBJ2-3
clone size: many

CDR3 DNA: TGTGCCAGCAGTTCACGGGACATCATCCAGAATGAAAAACTGTTTTTT
CDR3 protein: CASSSRDIIQNEKLFF
V gene: TRBV12-3/TRBV12-4
D gene: .
J gene: TRBJ1-4
clone size: many

CDR3 DNA: TGCGCCAGCAGCCCGACTAGTGGGTCTAACGAGCAGTACTTC
CDR3 protein: CASSPTSGSNEQYF
V gene: TRBV5-1
D gene: .
J gene: TRBJ2-7
clone size: many

CDR3 DNA: TGCGCCAGCAGCCGGAGCGGGGGGCCAGATACGCAGTATTTT
CDR3 protein: CASSRSGGPDTQYF
V gene: TRBV5-1
D gene: TRBD2
J gene: TRBJ2-3
clone size: .

CDR3 DNA: TGTGCCAGCACACGAGCGGGGCCTTATAGCAATCAGCCCCAGCATTTT
CDR3 protein: CASTRAGPYSNQPQHF
V gene: TRBV2
D gene: .
J gene: TRBJ1-5
clone size: few

CDR3 DNA: TGTGCCAGCAACCCCGACAGAGGCACCGGGGAGCTGTTTTTT
CDR3 protein: CASNPDRGTGELFF
V gene: TRBV6-5
D gene: .
J gene: TRBJ2-2
clone size: many

CDR3 DNA: TGTGCCAGCAGCTTAGCTATCGGGGGGGCGAAGTCGGAGCAGTTCTTC
CDR3 protein: CASSLAIGGAKSEQFF
V gene: TRBV7-2
D gene: TRBD2
J gene: TRBJ2-1
clone size: medium-sized

CDR3 DNA: TGTGCCAGCAGCTTCAACAGCCGCTATGGCTACACCTTC
CDR3 protein: CASSFNSRYGYTF
V gene: TRBV7-2
D gene: .
J gene: TRBJ1-2
clone size: few

CDR3 DNA: TGCAGCGTCAACCCGGGGGGCTCCCAAGAGACCCAGTACTTC
CDR3 protein: CSVNPGGSQETQYF
V gene: TRBV29-1
D gene: .
J gene: TRBJ2-5
clone size: few

CDR3 DNA: TGCAGTGCTACCCTCTTGAACACTGAAGCTTTCTTT
CDR3 protein: CSATLLNTEAFF
V gene: TRBV20-1
D gene: .
J gene: TRBJ1-1
clone size: many

CDR3 DNA: TGCAGTGCTGGGTCCTCCGGGACAGGATCCTACGAGCAGTACTTC
CDR3 protein: CSAGSSGTGSYEQYF
V gene: TRBV20-1
D gene: TRBD1
J gene: TRBJ2-7
clone size: few

CDR3 DNA: TGTGCCAGCAGCACAGGGGGGACAGGCGGCGCGAATTCACCCCTCCACTTT
CDR3 protein: CASSTGGTGGANSPLHF
V gene: TRBV9
D gene: TRBD1
J gene: TRBJ1-6
clone size: few

CDR3 DNA: TGTGCCAGCAGCGCACAGGGCTACGAGCAGTACTTC
CDR3 protein: CASSAQGYEQYF
V gene: TRBV7-2
D gene: .
J gene: TRBJ2-7
clone size: many

CDR3 DNA: TGTGCCAGCAGTCTGGGACAGCGTATTCAGTACTTC
CDR3 protein: CASSLGQRIQYF
V gene: TRBV28
D gene: TRBD1
J gene: TRBJ2-4
clone size: many

CDR3 DNA: TGTGCCAGTAGTATGACCGCGAACACTGAAGCTTTCTTT
CDR3 protein: CASSMTANTEAFF
V gene: TRBV19
D gene: .
J gene: TRBJ1-1
clone size: many

CDR3 DNA: TGTGCCAGCAGCCCTTATCGGACATCTGGGGAGACCCAGTACTTC
CDR3 protein: CASSPYRTSGETQYF
V gene: TRBV3-1
D gene: .
J gene: TRBJ2-5
clone size: many

CDR3 DNA: TGTGCCAGCAGTGTCCAGAGGTCCGAGGGGGCCAACGTCCTGACTTTC
CDR3 protein: CASSVQRSEGANVLTF
V gene: TRBV2
D gene: .
J gene: TRBJ2-6
clone size: .

CDR3 DNA: TGTGCCATCAGTGAGTCGGGCGGAAACAATGAGCAGTTCTTC
CDR3 protein: CAISESGGNNEQFF
V gene: TRBV10-3
D gene: .
J gene: TRBJ2-1
clone size: many

CDR3 DNA: TGTGCCAGCAGCCAAGACCTTACTAGCGGGAAAGAGACCCAGTACTTC
CDR3 protein: CASSQDLTSGKETQYF
V gene: TRBV3-1
D gene: TRBD2
J gene: TRBJ2-5
clone size: few

CDR3 DNA: TGTGCCAGCAGTTTCGGTCGAAACACCGGGGAGCTGTTTTTT
CDR3 protein: CASSFGRNTGELFF
V gene: TRBV27
D gene: .
J gene: TRBJ2-2
clone size: many

CDR3 DNA: TGTGCCAGCAGCTTTGTATGGGGGGCAGGCCTGAGGGAAGTCACAGATACGCAGTATTTT
CDR3 protein: CASSFVWGAGLREVTDTQYF
V gene: TRBV7-2
D gene: .
J gene: TRBJ2-3
clone size: many

CDR3 DNA: TGCAGCGTTGCACAGGGCACAGATACGCAGTATTTT
CDR3 protein: CSVAQGTDTQYF
V gene: TRBV29-1
D gene: .
J gene: TRBJ2-3
clone size: many

CDR3 DNA: TGCAGTGCCCACTGGGGACAGGGCGAAGGGGAAGCTTTCTTT
CDR3 protein: CSAHWGQGEGEAFF
V gene: TRBV20-1
D gene: TRBD1
J gene: TRBJ1-1
clone size: .

CDR3 DNA: TGTGCCAGCAGCTTTGGGCTAGCCTCCACAGATACGCAGTATTTT
CDR3 protein: CASSFGLASTDTQYF
V gene: TRBV7-3
D gene: .
J gene: TRBJ2-3
clone size: .

CDR3 DNA: TGTGCCAGCAGCTTGATGTCGGGCTACAATGAGCAGTTCTTC
CDR3 protein: CASSLMSGYNEQFF
V gene: TRBV7-9
D gene: .
J gene: TRBJ2-1
clone size: few

CDR3 DNA: TGTGCCAGCAGCCCGGTGGGGCTAGCGGGGGAGGGGAATGAGCAGTTCTTC
CDR3 protein: CASSPVGLAGEGNEQFF
V gene: TRBV3-1
D gene: TRBD2
J gene: TRBJ2-1
clone size: many

CDR3 DNA: TGTGCCAGCAGCTCAACAGGGTACAATGAGCAGTTCTTC
CDR3 protein: CASSSTGYNEQFF
V gene: TRBV9
D gene: .
J gene: TRBJ2-1
clone size: many

CDR3 DNA: TGTGCCAGCAGCTTATACAGCGAGCAGTACTTC
CDR3 protein: CASSLYSEQYF
V gene: TRBV7-2
D gene: .
J gene: TRBJ2-7
clone size: many

CDR3 DNA: TGTGCCAGCGGACACTTTGAGAGCTCCTACAATGAGCAGTTCTTC
CDR3 protein: CASGHFESSYNEQFF
V gene: TRBV7-6
D gene: .
J gene: TRBJ2-1
clone size: .

CDR3 DNA: TGTGCCAGCAGCCAAGGCGTCGGGTTTACCGGCCAGTTCTTC
CDR3 protein: CASSQGVGFTGQFF
V gene: TRBV3-1
D gene: .
J gene: TRBJ2-1
clone size: many

CDR3 DNA: TGTGCCAGCAGCTCCTCTTCGGGGGGCTTTTTCTACGAGCAGTACTTC
CDR3 protein: CASSSSSGGFFYEQYF
V gene: TRBV13
D gene: .
J gene: TRBJ2-7
clone size: many

CDR3 DNA: TGTGCCAGCAGCGCGTCCGGGGAGACCCAGTACTTC
CDR3 protein: CASSASGETQYF
V gene: TRBV28
D gene: .
J gene: TRBJ2-5
clone size: many

CDR3 DNA: TGTGCCAGCAGCACCGAAGGGGATTCACCCCTCCACTTT
CDR3 protein: CASSTEGDSPLHF
V gene: TRBV5-5
D gene: .
J gene: TRBJ1-6
clone size: .

CDR3 DNA: TGTGCCAGCAGCGTCCTGGCAGGAAGCTCTGGGGCCAACGTCCTGACTTTC
CDR3 protein: CASSVLAGSSGANVLTF
V gene: TRBV9
D gene: .
J gene: TRBJ2-6
clone size: many